This T cell receptor (beta chain) was identified during a study of shared clonotypes between healthy human individuals. General study points: The genetic and exposure-history diversity represented was limited by few donors. How much donors shared clonotypes was expected to be affected by sequencing depth.

With regard to this clone: The antigen is not known.

Clones were sequenced by immunoSEQ multiplex PCR, and TCRdb holds only the in-frame ones, with some missing. This sample yields around 510,000 clones, of which around 81% are seen a single time; 12% belongs to the top ten. The unsorted samples had some 83 million PBMCs used for genomic DNA. Per germline, CDR1 MDHEN and CDR2 SYDVKM. V shed 6 bases and J shed 3 bases, with 9 bases lying between them. The CDR3 is made up of 14 amino acids. The chain recombines TRBV28 with TRBJ2-6, with TRBD1 as a possible D gene (5 bases). The receptor was isolated from a woman aged 40 to 50 in good health. Some clones in this sample may be carry-over from other donors' samples. The material sequenced was PBMCs. The CDR3 loop reads CASRPGFGANVLTF. The CDR3 coding sequence is TGTGCCAGCAGACCAGGGTTTGGGGCCAACGTCCTGACTTTC. Full variable domain (remainder filled in from reference TRBV28 and TRBJ2-6): DVKVTQSSRYLVKRTGEKVFLECVQDMDHENMFWYRQDPGLGLRLIYFSYDVKMKEKGDIPEGYSVSREKKERFSLILESASTNQTSMYLCASRPGFGANVLTFGAGSRLTVL.